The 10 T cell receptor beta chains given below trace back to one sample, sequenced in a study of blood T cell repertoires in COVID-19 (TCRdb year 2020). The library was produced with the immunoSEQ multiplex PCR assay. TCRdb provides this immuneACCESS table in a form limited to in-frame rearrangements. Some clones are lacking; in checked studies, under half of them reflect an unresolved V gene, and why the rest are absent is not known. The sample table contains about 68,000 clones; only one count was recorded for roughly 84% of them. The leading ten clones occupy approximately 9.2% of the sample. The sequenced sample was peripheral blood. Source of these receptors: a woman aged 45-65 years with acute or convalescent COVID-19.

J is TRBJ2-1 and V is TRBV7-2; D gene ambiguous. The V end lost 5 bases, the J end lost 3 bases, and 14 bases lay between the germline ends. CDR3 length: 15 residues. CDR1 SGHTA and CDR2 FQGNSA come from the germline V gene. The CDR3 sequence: CASSVQKSLYNEQFF. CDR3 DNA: TGTGCCAGCAGCGTACAGAAATCTCTCTACAATGAGCAGTTCTTC.

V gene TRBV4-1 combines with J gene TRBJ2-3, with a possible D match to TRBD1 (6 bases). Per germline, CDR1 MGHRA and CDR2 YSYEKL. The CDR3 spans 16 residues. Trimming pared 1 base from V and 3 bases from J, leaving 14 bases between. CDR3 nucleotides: TGCGCCAGCAGCCAAGTGTGGGGGCAGGGTACAGATACGCAGTATTTT. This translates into CASSQVWGQGTDTQYF.

The CDR3 sequence: CASSSSLGTGAYNEQFF. The CDR3 DNA reads TGTGCCAGCAGCTCTTCACTCGGGACAGGGGCATACAATGAGCAGTTCTTC. The V gene is TRBV7-6, the J gene TRBJ2-1, with 10 bases matching TRBD1. With 4 bases clipped from V and 4 bases from J, the junction kept 10 bases outside the gene matches. Germline assignment: CDR1 SGHVS and CDR2 FNYEAQ. The CDR3 has 17 residues.

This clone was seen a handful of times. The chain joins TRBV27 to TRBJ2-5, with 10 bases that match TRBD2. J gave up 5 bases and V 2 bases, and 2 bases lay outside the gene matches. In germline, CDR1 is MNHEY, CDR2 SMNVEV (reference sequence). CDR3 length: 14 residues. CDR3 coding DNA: TGTGCCAGCAGTTTAGTTAGCGGGAGGGAGACCCAGTACTTC. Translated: CASSLVSGRETQYF.

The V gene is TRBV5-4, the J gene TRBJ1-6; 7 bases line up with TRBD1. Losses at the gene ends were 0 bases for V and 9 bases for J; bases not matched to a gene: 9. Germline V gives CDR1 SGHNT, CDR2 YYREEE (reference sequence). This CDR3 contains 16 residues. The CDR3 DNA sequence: TGTGCCAGCAGCTTGGGACAGGGTGTTGGAGGTTCACCCCTCCACTTT. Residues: CASSLGQGVGGSPLHF.

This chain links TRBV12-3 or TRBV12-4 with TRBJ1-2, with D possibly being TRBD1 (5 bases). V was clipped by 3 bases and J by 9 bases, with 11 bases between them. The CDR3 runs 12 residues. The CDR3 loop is CASSLAGTSYTF. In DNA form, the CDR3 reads TGTGCCAGCAGTTTGGCGGGGACCAGCTACACCTTC.

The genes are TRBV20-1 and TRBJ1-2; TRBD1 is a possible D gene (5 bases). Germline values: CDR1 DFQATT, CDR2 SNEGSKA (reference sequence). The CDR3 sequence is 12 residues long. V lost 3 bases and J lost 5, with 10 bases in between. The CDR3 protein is CSASGGVYGYTF. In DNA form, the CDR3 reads TGCAGTGCTAGTGGGGGAGTTTATGGCTACACCTTC.

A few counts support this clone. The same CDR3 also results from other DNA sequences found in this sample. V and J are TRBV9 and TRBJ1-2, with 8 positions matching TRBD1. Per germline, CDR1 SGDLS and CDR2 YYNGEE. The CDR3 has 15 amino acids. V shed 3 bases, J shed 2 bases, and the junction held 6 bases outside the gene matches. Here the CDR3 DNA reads TGTGCCAGCAGCGGGGGACAGGTGGAGAACTATGGCTACACCTTC. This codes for CASSGGQVENYGYTF.

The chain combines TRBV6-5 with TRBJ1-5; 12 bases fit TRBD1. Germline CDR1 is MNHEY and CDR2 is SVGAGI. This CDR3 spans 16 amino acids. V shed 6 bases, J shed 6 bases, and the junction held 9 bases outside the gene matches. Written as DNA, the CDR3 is TGTGCCAGCAGCTACCCGGGACAGGGGGCTCCTCAGCCCCAGCATTTT. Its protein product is CASSYPGQGAPQPQHF.

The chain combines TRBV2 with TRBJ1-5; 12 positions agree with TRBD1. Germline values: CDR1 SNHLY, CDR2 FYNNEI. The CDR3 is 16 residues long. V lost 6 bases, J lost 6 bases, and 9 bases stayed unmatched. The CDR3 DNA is TGTGCCAGCAGCCTTATGGGACAGGGGGCCGGTCAGCCCCAGCATTTT. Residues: CASSLMGQGAGQPQHF.